This T cell receptor (beta chain) was retrieved from a study of neurological immune-mediated disorders. Study-level results: No clinical or MRI feature was associated with the multiple sclerosis repertoire cluster. Grouping of repertoires by phylogeny put those of 18 of 34 multiple sclerosis patients into a single related-CDR3 cluster, a possible signature. CDR3 amino acid sequences found in expanded clones were never shared across subjects, suggesting private repertoires in all groups.

Synthesis of cDNA was accomplished via 5'RACE employing 10-nucleotide random UMIs. One entry per CDR3 protein results from TCRdb running MiXCR on the 5' RACE reads. In the table there are about 55,000 distinct CDR3 sequences, roughly 4% of which are singletons. Many counts were recorded for this clonotype. No antigen is known for it. The specimen sequenced was PBMCs. The sequence derives from a man between 25 and 39 years old with multiple sclerosis.

The CDR3 DNA sequence: TGTGCCAGCAGTAAATACAGGGAGAGCTCCTACAATGAGCAGTTCTTC. This translates into CASSKYRESSYNEQFF. The J gene is TRBJ2-1, the V gene TRBV11-3; D is possibly TRBD1 (6 bases). Looked up from germline, CDR1 is SGHNT and CDR2 is YENEEA. V lost 6 bases and J 0 bases, leaving 15 bases between the germline ends. The CDR3 is 16 amino acids. The entire variable domain, with the rest obtained from reference TRBV11-3 and TRBJ2-1, is as follows: EAGVVQSPRYKIIEKKQPVAFWCNPISGHNTLYWYLQNLGQGPELLIRYENEEAVDDSQLPKDRFSAERLKGVDSTLKIQPAELGDSAVYLCASSKYRESSYNEQFFGPGTRLTVL.